This T cell receptor beta chain was documented in a study of T cells in Graves' hyperthyroidism and ophthalmopathy. Graves' hyperthyroidism without ophthalmopathy progression within 18 months was termed stable. The patients, who ranged from 18 to 65 in age, presented with newly diagnosed hyperthyroidism lasting under 2 months. Regions amplified from RNA transcripts were the TCR beta CDR3 regions. RT-PCR in the first round (using the HTBI primer set) targeted the TCR CDR3. TCRdb passed the multiplex PCR reads through MiXCR, listing each CDR3 protein once. The profile shows about 580,000 distinct CDR3 sequences, about half of them singletons. Note on this clonotype: Its antigen is not known.

Trimming cost V 2 bases and J 8 bases; bases outside gene matches: 2. The V gene's germline CDR1 is SGHTA and CDR2 FQGTGA. CDR3 length equals 13 residues. Study-wide findings and caveats: A model built on 13 V-J features separated ophthalmopathy from stable hyperthyroidism. Blood also showed most of the thyroid clonotypes that were expanded above 0.001.

The chain recombines TRBV7-3 with TRBJ2-2; the match to TRBD2 covers 7 bases. This sequence originates from a woman between 18 and 29 years old with Graves' hyperthyroidism. The specimen sequenced was peripheral blood or thyroid tissue (not recorded which). The CDR3 DNA is TGTGCCAGCAGCTTAGTGGGACTAGGGGAGCTGTTTTTT. Its protein product is CASSLVGLGELFF. Supplemented by reference TRBV7-3 and TRBJ2-2, the full variable domain reads GAGVSQTPSNKVTEKGKYVELRCDPISGHTALYWYRQSLGQGPEFLIYFQGTGAADDSGLPNDRFFAVRPEGSVSTLKIQRTERGDSAVYLCASSLVGLGELFFGEGSRLTVL.